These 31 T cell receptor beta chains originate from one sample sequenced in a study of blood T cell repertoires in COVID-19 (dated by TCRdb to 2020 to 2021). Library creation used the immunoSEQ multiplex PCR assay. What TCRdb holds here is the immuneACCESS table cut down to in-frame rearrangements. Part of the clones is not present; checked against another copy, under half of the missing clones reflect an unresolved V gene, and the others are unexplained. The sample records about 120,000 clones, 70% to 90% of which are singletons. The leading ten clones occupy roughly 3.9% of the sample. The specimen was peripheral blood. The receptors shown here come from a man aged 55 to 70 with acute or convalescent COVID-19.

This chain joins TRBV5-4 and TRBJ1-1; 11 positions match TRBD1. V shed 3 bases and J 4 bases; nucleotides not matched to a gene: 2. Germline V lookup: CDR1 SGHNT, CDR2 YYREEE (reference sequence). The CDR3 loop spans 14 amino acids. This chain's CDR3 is CASSSGQGGTEAFF. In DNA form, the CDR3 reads TGTGCCAGCAGCTCGGGACAGGGGGGCACTGAAGCTTTCTTT.

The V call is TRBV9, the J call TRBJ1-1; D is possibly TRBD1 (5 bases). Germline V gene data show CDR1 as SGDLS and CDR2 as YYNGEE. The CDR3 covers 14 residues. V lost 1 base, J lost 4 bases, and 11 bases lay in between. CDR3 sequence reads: CASSVHAGPTEAFF. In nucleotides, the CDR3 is TGTGCCAGCAGCGTACACGCGGGGCCCACTGAAGCTTTCTTT.

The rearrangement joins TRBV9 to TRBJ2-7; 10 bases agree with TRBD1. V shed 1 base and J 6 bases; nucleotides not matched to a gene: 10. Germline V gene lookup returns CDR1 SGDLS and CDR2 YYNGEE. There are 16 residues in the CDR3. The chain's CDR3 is CASSVSTGTGVSEQYF. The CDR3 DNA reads TGTGCCAGCAGCGTATCGACCGGGACAGGGGTATCCGAGCAGTACTTC.

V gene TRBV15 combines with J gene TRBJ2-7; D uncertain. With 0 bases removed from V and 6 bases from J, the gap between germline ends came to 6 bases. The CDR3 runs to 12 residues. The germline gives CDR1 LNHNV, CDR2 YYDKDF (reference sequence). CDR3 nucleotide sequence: TGTGCCACCAGCAGAGAATCCAGCGAGCAGTACTTC. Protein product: CATSRESSEQYF.

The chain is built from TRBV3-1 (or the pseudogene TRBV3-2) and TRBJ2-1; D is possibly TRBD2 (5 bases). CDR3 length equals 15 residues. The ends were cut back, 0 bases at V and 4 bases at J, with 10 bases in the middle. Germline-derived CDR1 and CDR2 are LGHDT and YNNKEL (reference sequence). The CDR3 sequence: CASSQDPRAYNEQFF. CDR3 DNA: TGTGCCAGCAGCCAAGATCCGAGGGCGTACAATGAGCAGTTCTTC.

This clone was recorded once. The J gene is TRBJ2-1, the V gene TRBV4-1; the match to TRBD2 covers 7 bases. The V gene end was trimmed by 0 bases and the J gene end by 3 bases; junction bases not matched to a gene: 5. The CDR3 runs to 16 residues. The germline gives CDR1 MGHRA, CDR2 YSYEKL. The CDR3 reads CASSQEGGSYYNEQFF. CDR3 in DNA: TGCGCCAGCAGCCAAGAGGGCGGGAGCTACTACAATGAGCAGTTCTTC.

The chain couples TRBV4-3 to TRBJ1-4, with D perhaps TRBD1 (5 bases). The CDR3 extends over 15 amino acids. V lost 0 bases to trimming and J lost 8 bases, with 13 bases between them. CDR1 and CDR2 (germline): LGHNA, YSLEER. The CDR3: CASSQDWRGREKLFF. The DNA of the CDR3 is TGCGCCAGCAGCCAAGATTGGAGGGGACGAGAAAAACTGTTTTTT.

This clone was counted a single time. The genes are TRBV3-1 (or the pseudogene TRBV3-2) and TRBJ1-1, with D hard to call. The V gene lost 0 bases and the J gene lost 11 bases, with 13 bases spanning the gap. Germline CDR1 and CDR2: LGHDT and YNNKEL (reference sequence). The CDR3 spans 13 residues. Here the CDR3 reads CASSQDTRRDAFF. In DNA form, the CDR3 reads TGTGCCAGCAGCCAAGACACGAGGCGGGATGCTTTCTTT.

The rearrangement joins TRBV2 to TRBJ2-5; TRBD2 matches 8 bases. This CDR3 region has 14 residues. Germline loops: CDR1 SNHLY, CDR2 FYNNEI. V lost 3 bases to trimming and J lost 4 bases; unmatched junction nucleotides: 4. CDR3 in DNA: TGTGCCAGCAGTGACGGGAGGGCCCCAGAGACCCAGTACTTC. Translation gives CASSDGRAPETQYF.

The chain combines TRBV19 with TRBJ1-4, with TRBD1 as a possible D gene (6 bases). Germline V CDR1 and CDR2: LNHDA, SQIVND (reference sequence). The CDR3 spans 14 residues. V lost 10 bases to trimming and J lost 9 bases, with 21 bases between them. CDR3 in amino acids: CATDKRGIGQKLFF. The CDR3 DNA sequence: TGTGCCACCGATAAAAGGGGGATTGGGCAAAAACTGTTTTTT.

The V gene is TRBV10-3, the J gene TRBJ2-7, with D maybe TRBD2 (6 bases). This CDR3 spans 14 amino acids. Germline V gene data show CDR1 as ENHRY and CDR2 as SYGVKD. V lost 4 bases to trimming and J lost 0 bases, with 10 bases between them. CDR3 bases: TGTGCCATCAGTGGGTCCGGGAGCTCCTACGAGCAGTACTTC. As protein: CAISGSGSSYEQYF.

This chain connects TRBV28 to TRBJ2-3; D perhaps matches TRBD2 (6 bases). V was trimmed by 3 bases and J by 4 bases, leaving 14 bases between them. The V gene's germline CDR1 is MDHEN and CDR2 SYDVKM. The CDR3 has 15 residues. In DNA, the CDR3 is TGTGCCAGCAGTTTCCTCGGGGGAGGCCCAGATACGCAGTATTTT. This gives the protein CASSFLGGGPDTQYF.

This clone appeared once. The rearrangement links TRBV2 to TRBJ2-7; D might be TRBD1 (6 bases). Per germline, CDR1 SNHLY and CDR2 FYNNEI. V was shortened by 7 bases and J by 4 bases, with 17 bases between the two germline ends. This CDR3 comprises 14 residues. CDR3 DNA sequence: TGTGCCAGCACAGGGACAAGGGGACGATACGAGCAGTACTTC. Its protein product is CASTGTRGRYEQYF.

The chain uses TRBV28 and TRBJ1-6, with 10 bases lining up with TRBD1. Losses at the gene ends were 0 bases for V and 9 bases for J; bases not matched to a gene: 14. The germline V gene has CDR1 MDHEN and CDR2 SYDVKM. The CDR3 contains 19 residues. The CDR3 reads CASSLWTGQGPLRGSPLHF. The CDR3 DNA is TGTGCCAGCAGTTTATGGACGGGACAGGGGCCCCTTAGGGGTTCACCCCTCCACTTT.

The CDR3 sequence: CASRGDSTQTQYF. The DNA of the CDR3 is TGTGCCAGCAGGGGGGACAGTACCCAGACCCAGTACTTC. The V and J genes are TRBV2 and TRBJ2-5; 7 nucleotides line up with TRBD1. With V trimmed by 6 bases and J by 6 bases, 7 bases remained unmatched. The CDR3 loop spans 13 amino acids. Germline CDR1 SNHLY, CDR2 FYNNEI.

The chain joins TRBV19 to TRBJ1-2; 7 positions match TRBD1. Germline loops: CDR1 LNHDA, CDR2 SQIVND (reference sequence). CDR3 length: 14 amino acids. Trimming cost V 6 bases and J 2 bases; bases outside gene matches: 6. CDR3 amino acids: CASRRGQRNYGYTF. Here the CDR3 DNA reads TGTGCCAGTAGGAGGGGACAGCGAAACTATGGCTACACCTTC.

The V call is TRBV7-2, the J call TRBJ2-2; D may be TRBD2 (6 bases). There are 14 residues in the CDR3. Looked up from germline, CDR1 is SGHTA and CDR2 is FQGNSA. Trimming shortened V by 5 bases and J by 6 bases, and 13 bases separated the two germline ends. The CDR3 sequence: CASSGRLVPGELFF. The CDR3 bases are TGTGCCAGCAGCGGACGACTAGTTCCCGGGGAGCTGTTTTTT.

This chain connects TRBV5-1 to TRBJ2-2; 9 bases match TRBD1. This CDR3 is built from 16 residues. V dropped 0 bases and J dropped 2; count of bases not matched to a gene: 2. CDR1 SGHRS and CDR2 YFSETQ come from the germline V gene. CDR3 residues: CASSLGGQGNTGELFF. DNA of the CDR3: TGCGCCAGCAGCTTGGGGGGACAGGGAAACACCGGGGAGCTGTTTTTT.

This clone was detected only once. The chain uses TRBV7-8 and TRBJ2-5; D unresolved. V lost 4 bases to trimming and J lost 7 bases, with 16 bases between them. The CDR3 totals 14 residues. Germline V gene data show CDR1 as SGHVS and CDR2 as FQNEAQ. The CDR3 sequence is CASSSPGFVRTQYF. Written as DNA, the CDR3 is TGTGCCAGCAGCTCCCCCGGGTTCGTAAGGACCCAGTACTTC.

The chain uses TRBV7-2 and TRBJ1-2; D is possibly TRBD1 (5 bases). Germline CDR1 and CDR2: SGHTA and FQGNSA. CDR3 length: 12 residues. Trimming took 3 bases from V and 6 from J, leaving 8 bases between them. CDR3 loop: CASSFGQDGYTF. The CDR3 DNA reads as TGTGCCAGCAGCTTTGGACAAGATGGCTACACCTTC.

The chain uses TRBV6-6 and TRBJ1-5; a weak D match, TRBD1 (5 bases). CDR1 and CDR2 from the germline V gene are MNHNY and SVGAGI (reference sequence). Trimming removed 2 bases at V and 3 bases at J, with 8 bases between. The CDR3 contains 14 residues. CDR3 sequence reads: CASSYGGNNQPQHF. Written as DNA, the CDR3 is TGTGCCAGCAGTTACGGGGGGAACAATCAGCCCCAGCATTTT.

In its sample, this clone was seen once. This CDR3 reads CASSFSRQAADTQYF. The CDR3 region has the DNA TGTGCCAGCAGTTTCTCCAGACAGGCTGCAGATACGCAGTATTTT. The chain links TRBV6-5 to TRBJ2-3; tentative D call: TRBD1 (6 bases). Germline assignment: CDR1 MNHEY and CDR2 SVGAGI. V lost 4 bases, J lost 4 bases, and 15 bases lay in between. The CDR3 runs to 15 residues.

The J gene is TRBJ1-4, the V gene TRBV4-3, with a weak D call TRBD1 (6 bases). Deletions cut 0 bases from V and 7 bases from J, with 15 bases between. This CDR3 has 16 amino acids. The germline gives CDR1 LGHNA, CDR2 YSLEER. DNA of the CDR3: TGCGCCAGCAGCCAAGATCGCAGGGGAAGGAGTGAAAAACTGTTTTTT. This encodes CASSQDRRGRSEKLFF.

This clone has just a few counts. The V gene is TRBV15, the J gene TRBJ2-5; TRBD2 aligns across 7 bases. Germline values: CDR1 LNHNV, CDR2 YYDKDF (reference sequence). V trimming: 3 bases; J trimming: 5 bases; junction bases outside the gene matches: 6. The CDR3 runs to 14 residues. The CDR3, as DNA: TGTGCCACCAGCAGCGGGGGAGGGGTGGAGACCCAGTACTTC. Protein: CATSSGGGVETQYF.

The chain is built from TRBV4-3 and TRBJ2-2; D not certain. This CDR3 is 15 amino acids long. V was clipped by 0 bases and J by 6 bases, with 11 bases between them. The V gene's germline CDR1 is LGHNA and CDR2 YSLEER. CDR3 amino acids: CASSQDGSRAGELFF. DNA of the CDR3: TGCGCCAGCAGCCAAGATGGGTCCCGGGCCGGGGAGCTGTTTTTT.

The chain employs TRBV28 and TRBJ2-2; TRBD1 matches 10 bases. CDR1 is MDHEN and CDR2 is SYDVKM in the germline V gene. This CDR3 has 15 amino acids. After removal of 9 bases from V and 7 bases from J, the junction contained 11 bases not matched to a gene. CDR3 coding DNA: TGTGCCAGTACTCTAGGGGACAGGGGTGACGGGGAGCTGTTTTTT. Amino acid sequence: CASTLGDRGDGELFF. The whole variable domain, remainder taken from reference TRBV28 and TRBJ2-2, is DVKVTQSSRYLVKRTGEKVFLECVQDMDHENMFWYRQDPGLGLRLIYFSYDVKMKEKGDIPEGYSVSREKKERFSLILESASTNQTSMYLCASTLGDRGDGELFFGEGSRLTVL.

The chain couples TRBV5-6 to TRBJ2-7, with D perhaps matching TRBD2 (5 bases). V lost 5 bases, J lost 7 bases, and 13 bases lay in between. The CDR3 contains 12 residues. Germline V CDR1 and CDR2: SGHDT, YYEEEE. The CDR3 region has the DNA TGTGCCAGCAGTTGGGCGGGCCGGGAGCAGTACTTC. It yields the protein CASSWAGREQYF.

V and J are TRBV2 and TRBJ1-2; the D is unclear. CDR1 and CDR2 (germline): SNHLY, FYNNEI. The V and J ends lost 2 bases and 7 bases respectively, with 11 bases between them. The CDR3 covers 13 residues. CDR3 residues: CASSETGALGYTF. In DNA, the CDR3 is TGTGCCAGCAGTGAAACGGGTGCTCTTGGCTACACCTTC.

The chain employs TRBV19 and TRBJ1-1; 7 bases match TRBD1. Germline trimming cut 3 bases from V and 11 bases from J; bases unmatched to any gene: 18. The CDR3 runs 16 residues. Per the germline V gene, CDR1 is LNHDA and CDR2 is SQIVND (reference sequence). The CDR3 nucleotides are TGTGCCAGTAGTATCGACAGGGCGAGGTCCGGCCGCGGGGCTTTCTTT. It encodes CASSIDRARSGRGAFF.

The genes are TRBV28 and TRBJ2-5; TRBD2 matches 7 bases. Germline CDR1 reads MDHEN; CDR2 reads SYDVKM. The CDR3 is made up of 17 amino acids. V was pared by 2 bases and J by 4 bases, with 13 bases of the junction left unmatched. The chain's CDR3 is CASSLGSLAAGRETQYF. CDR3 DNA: TGTGCCAGCAGTTTAGGGTCCCTAGCGGCAGGAAGAGAGACCCAGTACTTC.

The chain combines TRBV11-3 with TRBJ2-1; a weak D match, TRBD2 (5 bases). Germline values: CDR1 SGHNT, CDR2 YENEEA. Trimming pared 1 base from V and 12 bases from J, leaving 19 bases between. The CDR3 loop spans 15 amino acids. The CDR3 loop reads CASSLARGSSNRQFF. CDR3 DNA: TGTGCCAGCAGCTTAGCCCGCGGGTCGAGTAACAGGCAGTTCTTC.